The 29 T cell receptor beta chains listed next were all sequenced from one sample in a study of blood T cell repertoires in COVID-19. Here immunoSEQ multiplex PCR was the method, and the copy in TCRdb shows in-frame clones only, minus some. The repertoire holds 70,000 to 90,000 clones, with around 84% as singletons. The material sequenced was peripheral blood. The origin of the receptors is a human donor in a cohort sampled during active COVID-19.

This chain links TRBV19 with TRBJ2-1; 12 bases align to TRBD2. The CDR3 is 15 residues long. V lost 7 bases to trimming and J lost 8 bases; unmatched junction nucleotides: 9. From germline, CDR1 is LNHDA and CDR2 SQIVND (reference sequence). In nucleotides, the CDR3 is TGTGCCAGTACCGTAGGGACTAGCGGGTTCGATGAGCAGTTCTTC. The encoded protein is CASTVGTSGFDEQFF.

This clone has just one count. The chain recombines TRBV5-1 with TRBJ2-5; maybe TRBD2 (5 bases). V was shortened by 4 bases and J by 4 bases, with 17 bases between the two germline ends. CDR1 is SGHRS, CDR2 YFSETQ, per germline. The CDR3 spans 15 residues. CDR3 DNA: TGCGCCAGCAGCGCGGGCCAGACACCAGGAGAGACCCAGTACTTC. Its protein product is CASSAGQTPGETQYF.

V is TRBV29-1 and J is TRBJ2-7; 11 bases match TRBD2. CDR1 SQVTM and CDR2 ANQGSEA come from the germline V gene. There are 14 residues in the CDR3. Trimming cost V 5 bases and J 6 bases; bases outside gene matches: 9. CDR3 sequence (DNA): TGCAGCGTTATGACTAGCGGGACTTTGGGCGAGCAGTACTTC. Translation: CSVMTSGTLGEQYF.

V and J are TRBV5-1 and TRBJ2-1; 7 bases are a match to TRBD2. Germline CDR1 and CDR2: SGHRS and YFSETQ. V lost 4 bases and J lost 12; bases outside the gene matches: 10. This CDR3 has 13 amino acids. The DNA for the CDR3 is TGCGCCAGCAGCCTAAGGGAGGGCCTGGGGCAGTTCTTC. This encodes CASSLREGLGQFF.

This chain links TRBV30 with TRBJ2-3, with D possibly TRBD2 on 7 matching bases. Trimming cost V 2 bases and J 2 bases, with 11 bases left between them. The CDR3 is made up of 14 amino acids. Germline V gene sequence: CDR1 GTSNPN, CDR2 SVGIG (reference sequence). This CDR3 reads CAWSIGGATDTQYF. As DNA, the CDR3 is TGTGCCTGGAGTATAGGGGGGGCCACAGATACGCAGTATTTT.

This clone has only a few counts. This rearrangement joins TRBV9 to TRBJ1-1; 8 bases match TRBD1. Germline V CDR1 and CDR2: SGDLS, YYNGEE. V gave up 3 bases and J gave up 8 bases; unmatched junction bases: 6. The CDR3 sequence is 13 residues long. The CDR3 reads CASSERTGLEAFF. CDR3 in DNA: TGTGCCAGCAGCGAGCGGACAGGGCTGGAAGCTTTCTTT.

The chain has TRBV29-1 and TRBJ1-2; D unresolved. This CDR3 is built from 11 residues. V was shortened by 4 bases and J by 5 bases, with 8 bases between the two germline ends. CDR1 is SQVTM and CDR2 is ANQGSEA in the germline V gene. The CDR3, as DNA: TGCAGCGTTGTATCCGGGTATGGCTACACCTTC. The encoded protein is CSVVSGYGYTF. The full variable domain, with the rest looked up from reference TRBV29-1 and TRBJ1-2, is SAVISQKPSRDICQRGTSLTIQCQVDSQVTMMFWYRQQPGQSLTLIATANQGSEATYESGFVIDKFPISRPNLTFSTLTVSNMSPEDSSIYLCSVVSGYGYTFGSGTRLTVV.

This chain joins TRBV24-1 and TRBJ2-3; TRBD1 agrees at 10 bases. The CDR3 spans 16 residues. V lost 4 bases to trimming and J lost 6 bases; unmatched junction nucleotides: 9. Germline V gene lookup returns CDR1 KGHDR and CDR2 SFDVKD. The CDR3 here is CATSETGQGVRDTQYF. CDR3 in DNA: TGTGCCACCAGTGAAACAGGACAGGGGGTGAGGGATACGCAGTATTTT.

This chain uses TRBV6-5 with TRBJ1-6, with no clear D. V shed 4 bases and J shed 9 bases, with 10 bases lying between them. This CDR3 is 13 amino acids long. Germline assignment: CDR1 MNHEY and CDR2 SVGAGI. CDR3 sequence (DNA): TGTGCCAGCAGTTCAGCGGTGGTTTCACCCCTCCACTTT. Translated, it gives CASSSAVVSPLHF.

The genes are TRBV20-1 and TRBJ2-7; D perhaps matches TRBD1 (5 bases). This CDR3 contains 16 residues. V was trimmed by 3 bases and J by 0 bases, leaving 18 bases between them. CDR1 and CDR2 from the germline V gene are DFQATT and SNEGSKA (reference sequence). The CDR3 bases are TGCAGTGCTAGTAGGCAGGGTGCCCTCCTCTCCTACGAGCAGTACTTC. This codes for CSASRQGALLSYEQYF.

The J gene is TRBJ2-7, the V gene TRBV3-1 (or the pseudogene TRBV3-2), with 9 bases matching TRBD1. Germline lookup yields CDR1 LGHDT and CDR2 YNNKEL (reference sequence). CDR3 size: 15 residues. With V trimmed by 4 bases and J by 0 bases, 4 bases remained unmatched. CDR3 loop: CASSRAGQGSYEQYF. In DNA, the CDR3 is TGTGCCAGCAGCCGGGCGGGACAGGGCTCCTACGAGCAGTACTTC.

This clone came up once. The chain combines TRBV5-3 with TRBJ2-1, with 7 bases matching TRBD2. TRBV5-3 counts as an open reading frame of uncertain function. Trimming took 4 bases from V and 9 from J; bases not matched to a gene: 10. This CDR3 is built from 14 residues. The CDR3 is CARSPGLGTGEQFF. DNA for the CDR3: TGTGCCAGAAGCCCAGGACTAGGAACGGGTGAGCAGTTCTTC.

The gene calls are TRBV7-9 and TRBJ2-5; D is perhaps TRBD2 (6 bases). The V gene lost 1 base and the J gene lost 6 bases, with 12 bases spanning the gap. Germline loops: CDR1 SEHNR, CDR2 FQNEAQ (reference sequence). The CDR3 runs 14 residues. The CDR3 coding sequence is TGTGCCAGCAGCTTAGAGGGAGGTCAGAAGACCCAGTACTTC. It specifies CASSLEGGQKTQYF.

This chain connects TRBV11-2 to TRBJ2-7, with 9 bases matching TRBD2. CDR3 size: 14 residues. Germline CDR1 reads SGHAT; CDR2 reads FQNNGV. V was clipped by 3 bases and J by 5 bases; unmatched bases: 5. The CDR3 nucleotides read TGTGCCAGCAGCTTTAGCGGGAGCACCCACGAGCAGTACTTC. Its protein is CASSFSGSTHEQYF.

This clone was counted between two and nine times. The genes are TRBV2 and TRBJ1-2, with D possibly being TRBD1 (5 bases). V lost 6 bases to trimming and J lost 8 bases, with 13 bases between them. Germline V gene lookup returns CDR1 SNHLY and CDR2 FYNNEI. This CDR3 region has 12 residues. CDR3 sequence reads: CASSVRGRGYTF. DNA of the CDR3: TGTGCCAGCAGCGTTAGGGGCAGGGGCTACACCTTC.

The rearrangement links TRBV4-2 to TRBJ1-2; 8 nucleotides match TRBD1. V gave up 0 bases and J gave up 6 bases; unmatched junction bases: 6. Germline V lookup: CDR1 LGHNA, CDR2 YNFKEQ. This CDR3 spans 15 amino acids. In DNA form, the CDR3 reads TGTGCCAGCAGCCAAGAGCCAGGGGGCGCGGATGGCTACACCTTC. Translation gives CASSQEPGGADGYTF.

The chain is built from TRBV2 and TRBJ1-4; D gene ambiguous. The ends were cut back, 1 base at V and 13 bases at J, with 13 bases in the middle. The CDR3 length is 13 residues. Germline V gene lookup returns CDR1 SNHLY and CDR2 FYNNEI. The chain's CDR3 is CASSEGVRVRLFF. The DNA for the CDR3 is TGTGCCAGCAGTGAAGGGGTGAGGGTGAGACTGTTTTTT.

J is TRBJ2-6 and V is TRBV5-1; D possibly corresponds to TRBD1 (5 bases). The CDR3 runs to 17 residues. Per the germline V gene, CDR1 is SGHRS and CDR2 is YFSETQ. The V and J ends lost 3 bases and 0 bases respectively, with 13 bases between them. The CDR3 coding sequence is TGCGCCAGCAGCTCAGTCCTACAGGTCTCTGGGGCCAACGTCCTGACTTTC. Its translation: CASSSVLQVSGANVLTF.

The J gene is TRBJ2-7, the V gene TRBV28; tentative D call: TRBD2 (6 bases). CDR1 and CDR2 (germline): MDHEN, SYDVKM. Trimming shortened V by 6 bases and J by 3 bases, and 18 bases separated the two germline ends. This CDR3 region has 15 residues. The DNA of the CDR3 is TGTGCCAGCAGCGCGGCCCGTAGCGGCTACTACGAGCAGTACTTC. It specifies CASSAARSGYYEQYF.

The sample holds one count of this clone. In DNA, the CDR3 is TGTGCCAGCAGCCCCCGGACAGGGGAATCCTCACCCCTCCACTTT. Its protein is CASSPRTGESSPLHF. J is TRBJ1-6 and V is TRBV28, with 9 bases identical to TRBD1. V dropped 6 bases and J dropped 10; count of bases not matched to a gene: 10. The CDR3 sequence is 15 residues long. The germline gives CDR1 MDHEN, CDR2 SYDVKM.

This clone was observed a few times. The chain links TRBV25-1 to TRBJ1-4; D might be TRBD1 (6 bases). The ends were cut back, 8 bases at V and 4 bases at J, with 14 bases in the middle. The CDR3 length is 14 residues. The germline gives CDR1 MGHDK, CDR2 SYGVNS. CDR3 region: CASAVGGLNEKLFF. The CDR3 region has the DNA TGTGCCAGCGCAGTGGGGGGGCTTAATGAAAAACTGTTTTTT.

J is TRBJ1-6 and V is TRBV28; 11 bases map to TRBD1. From germline, CDR1 is MDHEN and CDR2 SYDVKM. V dropped 8 bases and J dropped 9; count of bases not matched to a gene: 12. This CDR3 spans 16 amino acids. The CDR3 loop reads CASVTIGQGAFSPLHF. In nucleotides, the CDR3 is TGTGCCAGCGTAACCATCGGACAGGGGGCGTTTTCACCCCTCCACTTT. Based on the CDR3 plus reference TRBV28 and TRBJ1-6, the full variable domain is DVKVTQSSRYLVKRTGEKVFLECVQDMDHENMFWYRQDPGLGLRLIYFSYDVKMKEKGDIPEGYSVSREKKERFSLILESASTNQTSMYLCASVTIGQGAFSPLHFGNGTRLTVT.

The chain has TRBV6-5 and TRBJ1-3, with 9 positions matching TRBD1. With V trimmed by 6 bases and J by 3 bases, 6 bases remained unmatched. The CDR3 contains 15 residues. The germline V gene encodes CDR1 MNHEY and CDR2 SVGAGI. Written as DNA, the CDR3 is TGTGCCAGCAGAATACAGGGGGCTAGTGGAAACACCATATATTTT. Translation: CASRIQGASGNTIYF.

This clone was counted between two and nine times. V usage is TRBV6-1 and J usage is TRBJ2-1; 7 bases agree with TRBD2. The V segment lost 3 bases and the J segment 5 bases; nucleotides outside the gene matches: 7. The CDR3 runs to 15 residues. The germline V gene has CDR1 MNHNS and CDR2 SASEGT. Written as DNA, the CDR3 is TGTGCCAGCAGTGACATGACTAGCCGAAACAATGAGCAGTTCTTC. It encodes CASSDMTSRNNEQFF.

The chain carries TRBV12-3 or TRBV12-4 and TRBJ1-2, with D tentatively TRBD1 (6 bases). The CDR3 consists of 11 residues. V was shortened by 3 bases and J by 8 bases, with 7 bases between the two germline ends. The chain's CDR3 is CASSFRGGYTF. DNA for the CDR3: TGTGCCAGCAGTTTCAGGGGAGGCTACACCTTC.

This clone occurred a few times. The gene calls are TRBV27 and TRBJ2-2; the match to TRBD1 covers 7 bases. The germline V gene encodes CDR1 MNHEY and CDR2 SMNVEV (reference sequence). V dropped 6 bases and J dropped 0; count of bases not matched to a gene: 4. This CDR3 comprises 15 residues. The CDR3 DNA reads as TGTGCCAGCAGACCGGGACAGCCGAACACCGGGGAGCTGTTTTTT. It encodes CASRPGQPNTGELFF.

This chain joins TRBV5-1 and TRBJ2-3; 7 bases agree with TRBD1. Looked up from germline, CDR1 is SGHRS and CDR2 is YFSETQ. V was pared by 0 bases and J by 7 bases, with 8 bases of the junction left unmatched. The CDR3 is made up of 15 amino acids. The CDR3 DNA sequence: TGCGCCAGCAGCTTGGGGGCAGGGGGAGCCAATACGCAGTATTTT. It encodes CASSLGAGGANTQYF.

The chain combines TRBV2 with TRBJ2-5, with D possibly matching TRBD2 (5 bases). The germline V and J ends were trimmed by 5 bases and 2 bases, with 9 bases remaining between them. Germline CDR1 is SNHLY and CDR2 is FYNNEI. This CDR3 comprises 13 residues. The CDR3 sequence: CASSYTRQETQYF. The CDR3 nucleotides read TGTGCCAGCAGTTACACTAGACAAGAGACCCAGTACTTC. The variable domain in full, with the rest retrieved from reference TRBV2 and TRBJ2-5, is EPEVTQTPSHQVTQMGQEVILRCVPISNHLYFYWYRQILGQKVEFLVSFYNNEISEKSEIFDDQFSVERPDGSNFTLKIRSTKLEDSAMYFCASSYTRQETQYFGPGTRLLVL.

The chain recombines TRBV3-1 (or the pseudogene TRBV3-2) with TRBJ1-1, with D tentatively TRBD1 (5 bases). The CDR3 totals 14 residues. Trimming left V 4 bases short and J 4 bases short, with 13 bases between. Germline V CDR1 and CDR2: LGHDT, YNNKEL (reference sequence). As DNA, the CDR3 is TGTGCCAGCAGCCCTGGAAGCGGGGGCACTGAAGCTTTCTTT. It yields the protein CASSPGSGGTEAFF.